These 19 T cell receptor beta chains were all obtained from the same sample, sequenced in a study of CD8+CD57+ T cells in acquired aplastic anemia. For CDR3 and TCR beta VDJ profiling, genomic DNA was the template used. TCRdb independently ran MiXCR on the reads; one entry per CDR3 protein. The data contain 100,000 to 150,000 distinct CDR3 sequences, less than 45% of them singletons. Sequenced sample: sorted CD4+, CD8+, or CD8+CD57+ T cells (not recorded which) from PBMCs. The origin of the receptors is a human donor in good health, serving as a control.

As to this clonotype: The germline gene is not matched at one end of the junction; a read error may be the cause. This sequence joins TRBV2 and TRBJ2-7; 7 nucleotides agree with TRBD1. The germline gives CDR1 SNHLY, CDR2 FYNNEI. The CDR3 consists of 15 residues. Here the CDR3 DNA reads TGTGCCATCAGTGAGTCGAGAGGGGGCGGATGGGAGCAGTACTTC. It encodes CAISESRGGGWEQYF.

Ten or more counts support this clonotype. The gene calls are TRBV10-3 and TRBJ1-2, with D perhaps TRBD1 (5 bases). V was pared by 3 bases and J by 8 bases, with 16 bases between. Germline CDR1 reads ENHRY; CDR2 reads SYGVKD. The CDR3 length is 14 residues. The CDR3 DNA sequence: TGTGCCATCAGTGACCTCGGGGAGTCAGGGGGCTACACCTTC. Translated, it gives CAISDLGESGGYTF.

This clonotype was recorded at least ten times. The chain has TRBV10-2 and TRBJ2-7; D is unresolved. The CDR3 is made up of 11 amino acids. V lost 5 bases and J 1 base, leaving 3 bases between the germline ends. The germline V gene encodes CDR1 WSHSY and CDR2 SAAADI. The CDR3 is CASSTSYEQYF. Written as DNA, the CDR3 is TGCGCCAGCAGTACATCCTACGAGCAGTACTTC.

This clonotype was picked up many times. The chain uses TRBV9 and TRBJ2-2; TRBD2 matches at 15 bases. V was clipped by 4 bases and J by 4 bases; unmatched bases: 8. The CDR3 consists of 18 residues. Germline V CDR1 and CDR2: SGDLS, YYNGEE. The CDR3 DNA reads TGTGCCAGCAGCAGGACTAGCGGGGGGGCTCGGGGCACCGGGGAGCTGTTTTTT. Translating gives CASSRTSGGARGTGELFF. Together with reference TRBV9 and TRBJ2-2, the CDR3 gives the full variable domain: DSGVTQTPKHLITATGQRVTLRCSPRSGDLSVYWYQQSLDQGLQFLIQYYNGEERAKGNILERFSAQQFPDLHSELNLSSLELGDSALYFCASSRTSGGARGTGELFFGEGSRLTVL.

The CDR3: CASTFGQGNEQFF. DNA of the CDR3: TGCGCCAGCACTTTCGGACAGGGGAATGAGCAGTTCTTC. The V and J genes are TRBV10-1 and TRBJ2-1, with 9 bases matching TRBD1. Germline V CDR1 and CDR2: WNHNN, SYGVQD (reference sequence). The trim removed 7 bases at V and 7 bases at J, leaving 5 bases unmatched. The CDR3 contains 13 residues.

This clonotype has a handful of counts. The genes are TRBV19 and TRBJ1-5; D remains ambiguous. With 1 base removed from V and 7 bases from J, the gap between germline ends came to 8 bases. The CDR3 extends over 13 amino acids. Germline loops: CDR1 LNHDA, CDR2 SQIVND (reference sequence). CDR3 bases: TGTGCCAGTAGTATAGCCTACGGGCAGCCCCAGCATTTT. It is translated as CASSIAYGQPQHF.

Only a few counts were recorded for this clonotype. One junction end does not reproduce the germline sequence, and a read error may be involved. V usage is TRBV2 and J usage is TRBJ1-1; 7 nucleotides agree with TRBD1. CDR3 length equals 15 residues. Germline V gene sequence: CDR1 SNHLY, CDR2 FYNNEI. This CDR3 reads CASSASSDRNTEAFF. The CDR3 coding sequence is TGTGCCAGCAGTGCTTCATCGGACAGGAACACTGAAGCGTTCTTT.

The chain links TRBV11-2 to TRBJ2-1; 9 bases line up with TRBD2. CDR1 is SGHAT, CDR2 FQNNGV, per germline. The CDR3 length is 16 residues. With 6 bases clipped from V and 0 bases from J, the junction kept 6 bases outside the gene matches. The CDR3 reads CASSLNSGSSYNEQFF. CDR3 coding DNA: TGTGCCAGCAGTTTGAATAGCGGGAGCTCCTACAATGAGCAGTTCTTC.

The chain joins TRBV24-1 to TRBJ2-2; the D gene could be TRBD1 or TRBD2 (5 bases each). The length of the CDR3 is 15 residues. The V gene lost 7 bases and the J gene lost 6 bases, with 17 bases spanning the gap. Germline-derived CDR1 and CDR2 are KGHDR and SFDVKD. CDR3 nucleotide sequence: TGTGCCACCAGCAGGGACCTCGCATTTTCCGGGGAGCTGTTTTTT. Its translation: CATSRDLAFSGELFF.

CDR3 DNA: TGCAGCGTTGGTGGTTTAGCGGGGGGGCACGAGCAGTACTTC. This translates into CSVGGLAGGHEQYF. The chain is built from TRBV29-1 and TRBJ2-7; the match to TRBD2 covers 11 bases. The CDR3 loop spans 14 amino acids. The germline CDR1 and CDR2 sequences are SQVTM and ANQGSEA. The V gene end was trimmed by 4 bases and the J gene end by 5 bases; junction bases not matched to a gene: 7.

The chain uses TRBV18 and TRBJ1-2, with 10 bases aligning to TRBD1. The CDR3 has 14 amino acids. Germline-derived CDR1 and CDR2 are KGHSH and LQKENI. With 3 bases clipped from V and 3 bases from J, the junction kept 1 base outside the gene matches. The CDR3 DNA reads as TGTGCCAGCTCACCGGGGACAGGGGACTATGGCTACACCTTC. Encoded protein: CASSPGTGDYGYTF.

V gene TRBV30 combines with J gene TRBJ2-7; D not resolved. CDR1 and CDR2 (germline): GTSNPN, SVGIG (reference sequence). The CDR3 is 14 residues long. The V gene lost 0 bases and the J gene lost 2 bases, with 11 bases spanning the gap. The CDR3 here is CAWSVSAGPYEQYF. The CDR3 coding sequence is TGTGCCTGGAGTGTCTCGGCAGGTCCCTACGAGCAGTACTTC.

This clonotype has at least ten counts. This sequence joins TRBV2 and TRBJ1-1; D is unresolved. The germline CDR1 and CDR2 sequences are SNHLY and FYNNEI. The CDR3 loop spans 11 amino acids. V was cut by 2 bases and J by 11 bases, with 9 bases left in between. In DNA, the CDR3 is TGTGCCAGCAGTGAACCCAACAAGGCTTTCTTT. Encoded protein: CASSEPNKAFF.

CDR3 sequence: CASSEPGGGYEQYF. Here the CDR3 DNA reads TGTGCCAGCAGTGAACCCGGGGGTGGGTACGAGCAGTACTTC. The chain uses TRBV2 and TRBJ2-7; a weak D match, TRBD2 (6 bases). Germline V gene data show CDR1 as SNHLY and CDR2 as FYNNEI. CDR3 length: 14 amino acids. Trimming removed 2 bases at V and 4 bases at J, with 12 bases between.

This clonotype was counted only a few times. The chain is built from TRBV5-4 and TRBJ2-5; possibly TRBD1 or TRBD2 for D (5 bases each). V was cut by 0 bases and J by 1 base, with 10 bases left in between. CDR1 is SGHNT and CDR2 is YYREEE in the germline V gene (reference sequence). There are 15 residues in the CDR3. The CDR3 loop reads CASSLGRGPQETQYF. CDR3 coding DNA: TGTGCCAGCAGCTTGGGTAGGGGACCCCAAGAGACCCAGTACTTC.

The rearrangement links TRBV2 to TRBJ2-5; TRBD2 agrees at 7 bases. The CDR3 covers 13 residues. V dropped 8 bases and J dropped 5; count of bases not matched to a gene: 8. Germline loops: CDR1 SNHLY, CDR2 FYNNEI. As DNA, the CDR3 is TGTGCCAGCGGGCGGCAGGGAGGGGAGACCCAGTACTTC. Translated, it gives CASGRQGGETQYF.

A few counts support this clonotype. This chain joins TRBV24-1 and TRBJ2-7, with TRBD1 matching over 10 bases. The J segment lost 5 bases and the V segment lost 3 bases, leaving 9 bases of the junction unmatched. The CDR3 length is 16 residues. The V gene's germline CDR1 is KGHDR and CDR2 SFDVKD. CDR3 DNA: TGTGCCACCAGTGATCCCCGACAGGGGGCGAGCAACGAGCAGTACTTC. This gives the protein CATSDPRQGASNEQYF.

Many counts were recorded for this clonotype. The rearrangement uses TRBV28 and TRBJ1-2; TRBD1 matches 10 bases. Unmatched junction bases numbered 4, after V lost 6 bases and J lost 6 bases. This CDR3 region has 13 residues. Germline CDR1 is MDHEN and CDR2 is SYDVKM. CDR3 nucleotide sequence: TGTGCCAGCAGCACCGGGACAGGGGATGGCTACACCTTC. Translating gives CASSTGTGDGYTF.

This clonotype was observed many times. The J gene is TRBJ2-1, the V gene TRBV4-2; 8 bases are shared with TRBD2. Germline values: CDR1 LGHNA, CDR2 YNFKEQ. V lost 4 bases to trimming and J lost 7 bases; unmatched junction nucleotides: 6. This CDR3 has 14 amino acids. CDR3 in amino acids: CASSLSGSRNEQFF. The CDR3 DNA sequence: TGTGCCAGCAGCCTCAGCGGGAGCAGGAATGAGCAGTTCTTC.